These T cell receptor beta chains were read from a single sample in a study of cytomegalovirus exposure and HLA in healthy donors. Assay: immunoSEQ multiplex PCR; the TCRdb copy retains only in-frame clones and omits some. The data show 150,000 to 200,000 clones, with 85% seen just once and about 17% held by the top ten. Source material: PBMCs. The receptor source for this set is a man younger than 35 in good health and CMV-seropositive. Both conserved end residues are trimmed from each CDR3. D genes are given only for firm matches.

d_call v_call cdr3_aa
NA TRBV28 ASSLPGTVSSYEQY
TRBD2 TRBV30 ACRDYRTGELF
NA TRBV7-9 ASSLGPMQMNTEAF
TRBD1 TRBV7-9 ASSPRRTGMNTEAF
TRBD2 TRBV5-5 ASSSGLAGGPETQY
NA TRBV9 ASSADSGVAEAF
TRBD1 TRBV2 ASSQDRANQPQH
NA TRBV30 AWSGPSYNSPLH
TRBD1 TRBV27 ASSFTGDSNQPQH
NA TRBV2 ASSGLFGETQY
NA TRBV29-1 SVDQGAF
NA TRBV2 ASSGVDEQF
NA TRBV7-8 ASSLRDKGQDEQY
TRBD2 TRBV27 ASRPAGGGAKEQY
TRBD1 TRBV29-1 SNSGTGSYNEQF
TRBD2 TRBV28 ASSFPTSGGRGTQY
TRBD1 TRBV18 ASSIDRANGYT
NA TRBV7-9 ASSSRGPQSMEYT
TRBD1 TRBV18 ASSTKTGNTDTQY
TRBD2 TRBV5-1 ASSLASSGTYEQY
NA TRBV6-1 ASSELARDNEQF
TRBD1 TRBV29-1 SVEGQGARGYT
TRBD1 TRBV6-1 ASTPGGQVTYEQY
TRBD1 TRBV5-6 ASETGSHEQY
NA TRBV4-1 ASSQEGGRLEAF
NA TRBV28 ASSLTFPASNQPQH
NA TRBV7-8 ASSLIPTPVSTDTQY
NA TRBV6-5 ASSYSRGRSTDTQY
TRBD2 TRBV7-8 ASSPGLAAYEQY
NA TRBV5-1 ASSLGQVYGYT
TRBD1 TRBV18 ASSPDRASGNTIY
NA TRBV27 ASSGFGGETYNEQF
NA TRBV28 ASTQGQETQY
TRBD2 TRBV7-3 ASSRRAGGRFYNEQF
TRBD2 TRBV29-1 SVEPTSGRQVISYNEQF
TRBD1 TRBV19 ASRDSGSPLH
NA TRBV21-1 ASSKPLYNRQY
NA TRBV5-1 ASSLLSSEETQY
NA TRBV10-3 AISESGRFNEKLF